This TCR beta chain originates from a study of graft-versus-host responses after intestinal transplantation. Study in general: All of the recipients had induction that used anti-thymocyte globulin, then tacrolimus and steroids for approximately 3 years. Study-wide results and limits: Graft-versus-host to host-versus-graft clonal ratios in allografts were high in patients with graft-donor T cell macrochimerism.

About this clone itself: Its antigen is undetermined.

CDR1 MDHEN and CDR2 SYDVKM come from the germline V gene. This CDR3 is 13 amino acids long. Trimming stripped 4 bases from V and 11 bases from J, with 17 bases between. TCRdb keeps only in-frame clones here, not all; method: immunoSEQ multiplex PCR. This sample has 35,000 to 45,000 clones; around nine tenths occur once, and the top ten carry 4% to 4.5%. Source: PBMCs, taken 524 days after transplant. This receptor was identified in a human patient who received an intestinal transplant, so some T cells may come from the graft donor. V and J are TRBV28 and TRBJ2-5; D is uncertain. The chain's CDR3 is CASSSQPRVLQYF. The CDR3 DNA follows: TGTGCCAGCAGTTCCCAGCCTCGGGTACTTCAGTACTTC.